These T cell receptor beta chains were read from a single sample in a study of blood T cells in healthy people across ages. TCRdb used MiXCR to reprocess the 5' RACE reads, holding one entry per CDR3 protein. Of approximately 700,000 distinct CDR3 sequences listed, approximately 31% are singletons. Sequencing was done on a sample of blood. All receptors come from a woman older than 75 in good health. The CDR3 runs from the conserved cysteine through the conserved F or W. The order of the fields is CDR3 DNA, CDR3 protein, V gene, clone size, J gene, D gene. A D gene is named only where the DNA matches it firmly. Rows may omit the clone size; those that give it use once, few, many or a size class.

TGTGCCAGCAGCTTAGGTGACAGGGTGGGGACAGATACGCAGTATTTT CASSLGDRVGTDTQYF TRBV7-2 many TRBJ2-3 TRBD1
TGTGCCAGCAGGAGGGGACAGAGCTCCTACAATGAGCAGTTCTTC CASRRGQSSYNEQFF TRBV14 . TRBJ2-1 TRBD1
TGTGCCTGGGACAGATTTAGGGGTGGATCCTATAATTCACCCCTCCACTTT CAWDRFRGGSYNSPLHF TRBV30 . TRBJ1-6 .
TGTGCCAGCAGCCAAGAGCTCCCACTAGCTCCGGGTAATGAGCAGTTCTTC CASSQELPLAPGNEQFF TRBV4-2 many TRBJ2-1 .
TGTGCCAGCAGGGGACAGTTAGCTAACTATGGCTACACCTTC CASRGQLANYGYTF TRBV12-3/TRBV12-4 many TRBJ1-2 TRBD1
TGTGCCAACAGCGTTCTAAGGGTGGGCACTGAAGCTTTCTTT CANSVLRVGTEAFF TRBV9 few TRBJ1-1 .
TGTGCCAGCAGCCAACTCAACCGGGTAATCGACACCATATATTTT CASSQLNRVIDTIYF TRBV3-1 few TRBJ1-3 .
TGCAGTGTTCGTTCAGGGCTCAGCTCCTATAATTCACCCCTCCACTTT CSVRSGLSSYNSPLHF TRBV20-1 few TRBJ1-6 .
TGTGCCAGCAGCCCCCCGAGACAGGGCTTAGATACGCAGTATTTT CASSPPRQGLDTQYF TRBV7-9 many TRBJ2-3 TRBD1
TGTGCCAGCAGTGGACTAGCGGGGGGTTACGAGCAGTACTTC CASSGLAGGYEQYF TRBV6-5 many TRBJ2-7 TRBD2
TGTGCCAGCAGTTACGGATCCGAGGCTGGCTACACCTTC CASSYGSEAGYTF TRBV6-5 many TRBJ1-2 .
TGTGCCAGCAGTCGCTTACTAGCCGGTGAGCAGTTCTTC CASSRLLAGEQFF TRBV27 many TRBJ2-1 .
TGTGCCAGCAGAATGGGACAGCCCTATGGCTACACCTTC CASRMGQPYGYTF TRBV6-2/TRBV6-3 few TRBJ1-2 TRBD1
TGTGCCACCAGGGCAGCGATGAACACTGAAGCTTTCTTT CATRAAMNTEAFF TRBV24-1 . TRBJ1-1 .
TGTGCCAGCAGCGAGGGGACAGGGGCGAACACTGAAGCTTTCTTT CASSEGTGANTEAFF TRBV9 many TRBJ1-1 TRBD1
TGTGCCAGCAGTCCCACAGGGGGGATAGGCTACACCTTC CASSPTGGIGYTF TRBV12-3/TRBV12-4 . TRBJ1-2 TRBD1
TGTGCCAGCAGACCTCCGGGGACAGGGTTCTACAATGAGCAGTTCTTC CASRPPGTGFYNEQFF TRBV7-9 many TRBJ2-1 TRBD1
TGTGCCAGCAGTTACTCACAGGGTCTGGGGGCCAACGTCCTGACTTTC CASSYSQGLGANVLTF TRBV6-2/TRBV6-3 many TRBJ2-6 .
TGTGCCAGCAGTTTCGGGACCGCTACAGGGGAAGAGACCCAGTACTTC CASSFGTATGEETQYF TRBV5-6 many TRBJ2-5 TRBD1
TGTGCCAGCAGCCTTACTAGCGGGGGGGCAGGAAACATTCAGTACTTC CASSLTSGGAGNIQYF TRBV7-2 many TRBJ2-4 TRBD2
TGTGCCTGCCGGGGGGGCGGGGAGACCCAGTACTTC CACRGGGETQYF TRBV28 . TRBJ2-5 TRBD2
TGTGCCAGCAGTTTTCCGGGACAGGGACGAGGCGGCTACACCTTC CASSFPGQGRGGYTF TRBV28 . TRBJ1-2 TRBD1
TGTGCCAGCAGTGAAAGGGTGGCCCAGGCCAATCAGCCCCAGCATTTT CASSERVAQANQPQHF TRBV6-1 many TRBJ1-5 .
TGTGCCAGCAGTTTAGTCGGGACTTCTCTTAAGTTTGGCTCCTACGAGCAGTACTTC CASSLVGTSLKFGSYEQYF TRBV12-3/TRBV12-4 once TRBJ2-7 .
TGTGCCAGCACGCAGCTTGCGGGTCAGCCCCAGCATTTT CASTQLAGQPQHF TRBV6-1 . TRBJ1-5 .
TGCGCCAGCAGCCAAATCATCTTTAATGAAAAACTGTTTTTT CASSQIIFNEKLFF TRBV4-1 . TRBJ1-4 .
TGTGCCATCAGTGAGGGTCCCTATGGCTACACCTTC CAISEGPYGYTF TRBV10-3 once TRBJ1-2 .
TGTGCCAGCAGAGTACGGGGGGGACACGGGGAGCTGTTTTTT CASRVRGGHGELFF TRBV12-3/TRBV12-4 . TRBJ2-2 TRBD2
TGTGCCAGCAGTAGGGACAGGGGGACCTATGGCTACACCTTC CASSRDRGTYGYTF TRBV11-2 . TRBJ1-2 TRBD1
TGTGCCTCGGCAGGGGATAACACTGAAGCTTTCTTT CASAGDNTEAFF TRBV30 . TRBJ1-1 .
TGTGCCAGCAGCTTACCGGGCAATCAGCCCCAGCATTTT CASSLPGNQPQHF TRBV7-2 many TRBJ1-5 .
TGTGCCAGCAGTGTCGCGAGGTTCGGAGCAGATACGCAGTATTTT CASSVARFGADTQYF TRBV12-3/TRBV12-4 . TRBJ2-3 .
TGTGCCAGCAGCCCAATGGGACAGGGGGCTTTAACAATCCCCAAACTTAACTATGGCTACACCTTC CASSPMGQGALTIPKLNYGYTF TRBV7-3 few TRBJ1-2 TRBD1
TGTGCCAGCAGCTTACCTCGCGGACAGGGCACGGGCAAGACCCAGTACTTC CASSLPRGQGTGKTQYF TRBV7-6 once TRBJ2-5 TRBD1
TGTGCCATCAGACCCGGAGGGGGCGGGGTAACTGAGCAGTTCTTC CAIRPGGGGVTEQFF TRBV10-3 many TRBJ2-1 .